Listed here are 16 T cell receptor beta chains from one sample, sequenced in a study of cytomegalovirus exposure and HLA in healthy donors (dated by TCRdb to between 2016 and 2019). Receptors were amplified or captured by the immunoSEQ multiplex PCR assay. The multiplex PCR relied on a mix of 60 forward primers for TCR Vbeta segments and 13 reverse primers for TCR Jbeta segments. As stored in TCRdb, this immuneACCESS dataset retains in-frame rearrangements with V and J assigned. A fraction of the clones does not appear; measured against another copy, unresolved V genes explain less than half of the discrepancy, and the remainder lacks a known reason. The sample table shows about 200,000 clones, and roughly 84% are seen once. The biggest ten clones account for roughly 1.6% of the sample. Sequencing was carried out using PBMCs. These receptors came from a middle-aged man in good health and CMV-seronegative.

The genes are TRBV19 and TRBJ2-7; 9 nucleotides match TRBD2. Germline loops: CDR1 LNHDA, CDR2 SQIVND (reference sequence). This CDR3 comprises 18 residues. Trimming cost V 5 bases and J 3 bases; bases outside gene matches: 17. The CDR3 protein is CASSPAPESGRPDYEQYF. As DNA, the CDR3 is TGTGCCAGTAGTCCTGCCCCGGAGAGCGGGAGGCCCGACTACGAGCAGTACTTC.

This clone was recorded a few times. CDR3 region: CASSRTSGKGETQYF. For the CDR3, the DNA is TGTGCCAGCAGCCGGACTAGCGGGAAGGGAGAGACCCAGTACTTC. The chain carries TRBV5-4 and TRBJ2-5, with 12 bases aligning to TRBD2. The CDR3 runs 15 residues. The germline CDR1 and CDR2 sequences are SGHNT and YYREEE (reference sequence). V lost 4 bases, J lost 4 bases, and 5 bases stayed unmatched.

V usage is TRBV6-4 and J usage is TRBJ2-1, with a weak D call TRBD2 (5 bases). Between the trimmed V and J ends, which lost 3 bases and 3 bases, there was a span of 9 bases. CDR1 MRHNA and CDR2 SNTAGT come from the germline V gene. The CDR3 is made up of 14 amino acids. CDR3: CASSENRDYNEQFF. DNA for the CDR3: TGTGCCAGCAGTGAGAACCGGGACTACAATGAGCAGTTCTTC.

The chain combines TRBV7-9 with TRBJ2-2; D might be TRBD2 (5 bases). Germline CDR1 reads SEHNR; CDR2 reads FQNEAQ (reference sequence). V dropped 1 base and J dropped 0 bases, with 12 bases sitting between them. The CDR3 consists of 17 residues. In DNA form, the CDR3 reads TGTGCCAGCAGCTTAGTGAGGACTGTAGCGAACACCGGGGAGCTGTTTTTT. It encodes CASSLVRTVANTGELFF.

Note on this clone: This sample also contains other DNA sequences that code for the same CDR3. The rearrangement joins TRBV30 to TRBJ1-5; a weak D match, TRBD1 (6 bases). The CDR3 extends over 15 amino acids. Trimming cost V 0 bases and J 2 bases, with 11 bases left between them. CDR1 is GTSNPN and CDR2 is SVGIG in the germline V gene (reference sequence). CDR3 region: CAWSVGRGGNQPQHF. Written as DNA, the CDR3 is TGTGCCTGGAGTGTAGGCAGGGGAGGCAATCAGCCCCAGCATTTT. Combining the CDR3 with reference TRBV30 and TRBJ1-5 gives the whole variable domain SQTIHQWPATLVQPVGSPLSLECTVEGTSNPNLYWYRQAAGRGLQLLFYSVGIGQISSEVPQNLSASRPQDRQFILSSKKLLLSDSGFYLCAWSVGRGGNQPQHFGDGTRLSIL.

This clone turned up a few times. The CDR3 DNA reads TGTGCCAGCACCCCTGGGGGACTAGCGGGAGGGAACTCCTACAATGAGCAGTTCTTC. Residues: CASTPGGLAGGNSYNEQFF. The chain links TRBV28 to TRBJ2-1; 16 bases are a match to TRBD2. Germline V lookup: CDR1 MDHEN, CDR2 SYDVKM. J was trimmed by 0 bases and V by 7 bases; bases with no gene match: 9. CDR3 length: 19 amino acids.

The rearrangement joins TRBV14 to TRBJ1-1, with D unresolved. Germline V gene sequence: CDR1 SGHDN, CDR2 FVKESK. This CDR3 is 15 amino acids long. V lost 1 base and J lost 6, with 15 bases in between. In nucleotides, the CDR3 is TGTGCCAGCAGCCAAGTAGGACTCTTAGGAGCTGAAGCTTTCTTT. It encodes CASSQVGLLGAEAFF.

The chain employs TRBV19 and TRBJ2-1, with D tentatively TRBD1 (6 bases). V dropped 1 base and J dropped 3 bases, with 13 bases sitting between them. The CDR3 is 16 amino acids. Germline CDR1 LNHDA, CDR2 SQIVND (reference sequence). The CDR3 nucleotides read TGTGCCAGTAGTATAGGGGGACACCTCGGCTACAATGAGCAGTTCTTC. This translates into CASSIGGHLGYNEQFF.

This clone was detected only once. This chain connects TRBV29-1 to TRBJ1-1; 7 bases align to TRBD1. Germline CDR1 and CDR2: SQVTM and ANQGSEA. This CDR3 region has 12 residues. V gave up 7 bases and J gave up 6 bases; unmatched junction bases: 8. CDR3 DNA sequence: TGCAGCGGGGTCAGGGGGAAGGCTGAAGCTTTCTTT. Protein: CSGVRGKAEAFF.

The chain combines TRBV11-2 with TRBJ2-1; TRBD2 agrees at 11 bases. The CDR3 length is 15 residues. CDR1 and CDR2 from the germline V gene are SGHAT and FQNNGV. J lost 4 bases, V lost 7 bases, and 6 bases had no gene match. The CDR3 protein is CASTFGTSGYNEQFF. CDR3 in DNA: TGTGCCAGCACTTTCGGGACTAGCGGATACAATGAGCAGTTCTTC.

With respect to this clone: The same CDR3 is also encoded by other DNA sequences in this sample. Written as DNA, the CDR3 is TGTGCCAGCAGTTACTCAGGGGGGGCGGACTATGGCTACACCTTC. Its translation: CASSYSGGADYGYTF. V usage is TRBV6-6 and J usage is TRBJ1-2; tentative D call: TRBD1 (6 bases). The CDR3 length is 15 residues. CDR1 and CDR2 from the germline V gene are MNHNY and SVGAGI (reference sequence). V was clipped by 0 bases and J by 3 bases, with 11 bases between them.

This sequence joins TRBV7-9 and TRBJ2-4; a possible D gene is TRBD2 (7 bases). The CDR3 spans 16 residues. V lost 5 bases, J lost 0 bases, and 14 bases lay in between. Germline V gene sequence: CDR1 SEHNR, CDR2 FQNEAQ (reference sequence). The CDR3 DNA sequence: TGTGCCAGCAGCCCTCCGGGGGGCGCAGCCAAAAACATTCAGTACTTC. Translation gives CASSPPGGAAKNIQYF. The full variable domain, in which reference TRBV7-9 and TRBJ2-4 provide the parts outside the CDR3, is DTGVSQNPRHKITKRGQNVTFRCDPISEHNRLYWYRQTLGQGPEFLTYFQNEAQLEKSRLLSDRFSAERPKGSFSTLEIQRTEQGDSAMYLCASSPPGGAAKNIQYFGAGTRLSVL.

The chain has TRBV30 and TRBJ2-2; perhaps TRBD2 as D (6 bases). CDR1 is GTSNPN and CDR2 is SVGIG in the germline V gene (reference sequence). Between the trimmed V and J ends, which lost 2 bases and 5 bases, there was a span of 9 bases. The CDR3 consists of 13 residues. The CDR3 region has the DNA TGTGCCTGGAGTCTTGGGGGGACCGGGGAGCTGTTTTTT. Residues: CAWSLGGTGELFF.

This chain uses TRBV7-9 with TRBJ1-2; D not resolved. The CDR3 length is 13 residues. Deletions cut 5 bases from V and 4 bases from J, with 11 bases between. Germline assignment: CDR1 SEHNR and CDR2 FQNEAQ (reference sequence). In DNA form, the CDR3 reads TGTGCCAGCAGCCAGGAGCGGATCTATGGCTACACCTTC. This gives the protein CASSQERIYGYTF. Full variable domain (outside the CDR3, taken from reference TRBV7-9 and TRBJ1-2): DTGVSQNPRHKITKRGQNVTFRCDPISEHNRLYWYRQTLGQGPEFLTYFQNEAQLEKSRLLSDRFSAERPKGSFSTLEIQRTEQGDSAMYLCASSQERIYGYTFGSGTRLTVV.

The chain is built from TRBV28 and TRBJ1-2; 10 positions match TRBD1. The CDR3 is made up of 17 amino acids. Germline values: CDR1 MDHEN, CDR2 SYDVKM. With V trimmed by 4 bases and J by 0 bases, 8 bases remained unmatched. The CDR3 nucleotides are TGTGCCAGCAGTTCTACCGGGACAGGGGTCCCTAACTATGGCTACACCTTC. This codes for CASSSTGTGVPNYGYTF.

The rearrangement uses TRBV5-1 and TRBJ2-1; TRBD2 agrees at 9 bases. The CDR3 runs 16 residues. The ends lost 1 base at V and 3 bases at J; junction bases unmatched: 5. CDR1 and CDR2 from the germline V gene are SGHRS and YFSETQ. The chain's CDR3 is CASSLRAGGNYNEQFF. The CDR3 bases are TGCGCCAGCAGCTTGCGGGCGGGAGGGAACTACAATGAGCAGTTCTTC.